A single sample gave rise to the 32 T cell receptor beta chains below, sequenced in a study of metastatic and nonmetastatic thyroid tumors. TCRdb reprocessed the PCR reads via MiXCR. The table includes some 20,000 clones, 27% detected once. Patients were all untreated before their thyroid surgery. The sample was blood. These TCRs come from a female donor with papillary thyroid cancer or a benign thyroid nodule (not recorded which). Some clones in this sample may be carry-over from other donors' samples.

The V call is TRBV7-2, the J call TRBJ2-1; 14 positions match TRBD2. CDR1 SGHTA and CDR2 FQGNSA come from the germline V gene. The CDR3 totals 18 residues. V lost 2 bases to trimming and J lost 9 bases; unmatched junction nucleotides: 12. The CDR3 coding sequence is TGTGCCAGCAGCTTATCGAGGAGACTAGCGGGAGGGCCTGGTGAGCAGTTCTTC. Amino acid sequence: CASSLSRRLAGGPGEQFF.

There are many counts of this clone. A read error may be the cause here, since a much bigger clone is one base away. V is TRBV20-1 and J is TRBJ2-1; D unresolved. This CDR3 comprises 14 residues. Germline V gene lookup returns CDR1 DFQATT and CDR2 SNEGSKA (reference sequence). The CDR3 spells CSARDGQEYNGQFF. CDR3 sequence (DNA): TGCAGTGCTAGAGATGGCCAGGAGTACAATGGGCAGTTCTTC.

This clone occurred many times. V gene TRBV10-3 combines with J gene TRBJ1-6; D ambiguous. V gave up 7 bases and J gave up 8 bases, with 12 bases separating them. The CDR3 loop spans 13 amino acids. The germline CDR1 and CDR2 sequences are ENHRY and SYGVKD. CDR3 in amino acids: CAIKARADSPLHF. The CDR3 nucleotides are TGTGCCATCAAGGCCCGGGCGGATTCACCCCTCCACTTT.

This clone has a handful of counts. The chain is built from TRBV6-1 and TRBJ2-3; D is possibly TRBD1 (5 bases). V lost 8 bases, J lost 4 bases, and 16 bases lay in between. The CDR3 covers 14 residues. Germline lookup yields CDR1 MNHNS and CDR2 SASEGT. CDR3 region: CASQAAGMSDTQYF. The CDR3 DNA is TGTGCCAGCCAGGCGGCAGGGATGTCAGATACGCAGTATTTT.

Regarding this clone: This is likely a read error, given that the CDR3 carries no conserved phenylalanine or tryptophan at its end. The chain combines TRBV20-1 with TRBJ1-5; D remains ambiguous. Germline CDR1 is DFQATT and CDR2 is SNEGSKA (reference sequence). The length of the CDR3 is 14 residues. Trimming removed 4 bases at V and 4 bases at J, with 14 bases between. CDR3 protein: CSAIHGRVNQPQHS. In nucleotides, the CDR3 is TGCAGTGCTATACATGGTAGGGTAAATCAGCCCCAGCATTCT.

Relative to its sample, this clone is medium-sized (0.01 to 0.1%). The chain employs TRBV12-3 or TRBV12-4 and TRBJ2-1; D possibly corresponds to TRBD2 (6 bases). The CDR3 extends over 15 amino acids. Trimming cost V 3 bases and J 2 bases, with 11 bases left between them. The CDR3 coding sequence is TGTGCCAGCAGTTTGGCGGGACGGACCTACAATGAGCAGTTCTTC. Translation: CASSLAGRTYNEQFF.

Regarding this clone: Other nucleotide sequences in the sample specify the same CDR3. This sequence joins TRBV20-1 and TRBJ2-3; 11 bases are shared with TRBD2. CDR3 length: 14 amino acids. Germline CDR1 is DFQATT and CDR2 is SNEGSKA (reference sequence). V lost 7 bases to trimming and J lost 4 bases; unmatched junction nucleotides: 7. The CDR3 DNA reads TGCAGTGTGAAGGGGACTAGCGGTGCAGATACGCAGTATTTT. Its protein is CSVKGTSGADTQYF.

This clone rates as medium-sized. This sequence joins TRBV12-3 or TRBV12-4 and TRBJ1-1; possibly TRBD1 for D (6 bases). The CDR3 is 15 residues long. The germline V and J ends were trimmed by 3 bases and 1 base, with 12 bases remaining between them. The CDR3 nucleotides are TGTGCCAGCAGTTTTTTCGGGACAAGGAACACTGAAGCTTTCTTT. Its translation is CASSFFGTRNTEAFF.

In this sample, this clone turned up many times. V is TRBV11-1 and J is TRBJ2-6; possibly TRBD1 for D (6 bases). The V and J ends lost 5 bases and 2 bases respectively, with 13 bases between them. CDR1 and CDR2 from the germline V gene are SGHAT and FQDESV (reference sequence). The CDR3 totals 16 residues. This CDR3 is CASSTPQGTGANVLTF. The CDR3 DNA is TGTGCCAGCAGCACACCACAGGGCACTGGGGCCAACGTCCTGACTTTC.

Only one count was recorded for this clone. The V and J genes are TRBV20-1 and TRBJ2-3; 7 nucleotides line up with TRBD2. Trimming cost V 7 bases and J 1 base; bases outside gene matches: 2. This CDR3 is 12 amino acids long. Germline V gene sequence: CDR1 DFQATT, CDR2 SNEGSKA (reference sequence). DNA for the CDR3: TGCAGTGGACTAGCCGGCACAGATACGCAGTATTTT. It translates to CSGLAGTDTQYF.

In this sample, this clone is medium-sized. The chain uses TRBV6-4 and TRBJ1-1; 7 nucleotides line up with TRBD1. V shed 5 bases and J 6 bases; nucleotides not matched to a gene: 9. This CDR3 has 14 amino acids. CDR1 and CDR2 from the germline V gene are MRHNA and SNTAGT. The CDR3 region is CASSPTQGWAEAFF. The CDR3 DNA follows: TGTGCCAGCAGTCCAACACAGGGGTGGGCTGAAGCTTTCTTT.

This sequence joins TRBV5-1 and TRBJ2-1; D ambiguous. Trimming stripped 4 bases from V and 6 bases from J, with 11 bases between. The CDR3 sequence is 13 residues long. Looked up from germline, CDR1 is SGHRS and CDR2 is YFSETQ. The CDR3 sequence is CASSQASRNEQFF. Here the CDR3 DNA reads TGCGCCAGCAGCCAGGCATCCCGCAATGAGCAGTTCTTC.

This sequence joins TRBV12-3 or TRBV12-4 and TRBJ1-2; TRBD1 is a possible D gene (6 bases). With 5 bases removed from V and 3 bases from J, the gap between germline ends came to 13 bases. The CDR3 has 14 amino acids. CDR3: CASSPQGGYYGYTF. The CDR3 DNA follows: TGTGCCAGCAGTCCACAGGGTGGCTACTATGGCTACACCTTC.

The table lists this clone with many counts. The chain uses TRBV12-3 or TRBV12-4 and TRBJ2-1, with D unclear. V shed 0 bases and J shed 6 bases, with 6 bases lying between them. The CDR3 is made up of 13 amino acids. The CDR3 coding sequence is TGTGCCAGCAGTTTAGCGGGCAGCAATGAGCAGTTCTTC. It translates to CASSLAGSNEQFF.

This clone was counted between two and nine times. The chain joins TRBV27 to TRBJ1-4; 7 bases align to TRBD1. With 5 bases clipped from V and 4 bases from J, the junction kept 7 bases outside the gene matches. There are 15 residues in the CDR3. The germline CDR1 and CDR2 sequences are MNHEY and SMNVEV (reference sequence). The CDR3 region is CASSTPAGGNEKLFF. Here the CDR3 DNA reads TGTGCCAGCAGTACGCCCGCAGGGGGTAATGAAAAACTGTTTTTT.

This clone turned up a few times. The CDR3 coding sequence is TGTGCCAGCAGCTTAACGGGGGGCCCCGAAAATGAGCAGTTCTTC. As protein: CASSLTGGPENEQFF. The chain employs TRBV7-3 and TRBJ2-1, with D perhaps being TRBD1 or TRBD2 (6 bases each). CDR3 length equals 15 residues. With 0 bases removed from V and 7 bases from J, the gap between germline ends came to 13 bases. CDR1 is SGHTA and CDR2 is FQGTGA in the germline V gene.

This clone was picked up many times. The V gene is TRBV7-9, the J gene TRBJ1-4, with D possibly TRBD1 on 5 matching bases. Per the germline V gene, CDR1 is SEHNR and CDR2 is FQNEAQ (reference sequence). The length of the CDR3 is 15 residues. The V end was cut by 5 bases, the J end by 8 bases, with 18 bases between. CDR3 loop: CASSHTDGALEKLFF. Written as DNA, the CDR3 is TGTGCCAGCAGCCATACGGACGGGGCTCTAGAAAAACTGTTTTTT.

In the case of this clone: One end of the junction is discordant with germline, which a read error may explain. CDR3 in DNA: TGTGCCAGCAGCCAAGGGACACCGACTACAGGTGGGGGGCTGTTTTTT. Encoded protein: CASSQGTPTTGGGLFF. This chain links TRBV4-2 with TRBJ2-2, with D possibly called TRBD1 or TRBD2 (5 bases each). Germline V lookup: CDR1 LGHNA, CDR2 YNFKEQ. The CDR3 is made up of 16 amino acids.

The chain couples TRBV7-2 to TRBJ2-7; D gene uncertain. In germline, CDR1 is SGHTA, CDR2 FQGNSA. V was cut by 5 bases and J by 4 bases, with 12 bases left in between. This CDR3 spans 13 amino acids. CDR3 region: CASSPFTAYEQYF. CDR3 nucleotide sequence: TGTGCCAGCAGCCCATTTACTGCGTACGAGCAGTACTTC.

This clone was recorded many times. The genes are TRBV3-1 and TRBJ1-3; perhaps TRBD1 as D (6 bases). The CDR3 is made up of 16 amino acids. Trimming removed 4 bases from V and 2 bases from J, with 15 bases in between. Germline CDR1 LGHDT, CDR2 YNNKEL (reference sequence). Here the CDR3 reads CASSLYVYRAGNTIYF. The CDR3 nucleotides are TGTGCCAGCAGCCTCTATGTCTACAGGGCTGGAAACACCATATATTTT. The full variable domain, in which reference TRBV3-1 and TRBJ1-3 provide the parts outside the CDR3, is DTAVSQTPKYLVTQMGNDKSIKCEQNLGHDTMYWYKQDSKKFLKIMFSYNNKELIINETVPNRFSPKSPDKAHLNLHINSLELGDSAVYFCASSLYVYRAGNTIYFGEGSWLTVV.

This chain links TRBV6-4 with TRBJ1-1; D remains unclear. Per germline, CDR1 MRHNA and CDR2 SNTAGT. The CDR3 has 13 amino acids. Between the trimmed V and J ends, which lost 3 bases and 3 bases, there was a span of 8 bases. The CDR3 region is CASSETVDTEAFF. The CDR3, as DNA: TGTGCCAGCAGTGAGACGGTTGACACTGAAGCTTTCTTT.

CDR3 sequence: CASSHGPITEAFF. The CDR3 coding sequence is TGTGCCAGCAGCCATGGACCCATCACTGAAGCTTTCTTT. The chain employs TRBV7-3 and TRBJ1-1; D is undetermined. From germline, CDR1 is SGHTA and CDR2 FQGTGA. Trimming took 5 bases from V and 4 from J, leaving 11 bases between them. The CDR3 extends over 13 amino acids. Full variable domain (rest looked up from reference TRBV7-3 and TRBJ1-1): GAGVSQTPSNKVTEKGKYVELRCDPISGHTALYWYRQSLGQGPEFLIYFQGTGAADDSGLPNDRFFAVRPEGSVSTLKIQRTERGDSAVYLCASSHGPITEAFFGQGTRLTVV.

There are many counts of this clone. This chain joins TRBV7-2 and TRBJ1-5; unclear D gene. V was pared by 1 base and J by 3 bases, with 10 bases between. The CDR3 runs 15 residues. Per germline, CDR1 SGHTA and CDR2 FQGNSA. CDR3 DNA sequence: TGTGCCAGCAGCTTAGAAACGGGATCCAATCAGCCCCAGCATTTT. Amino acid sequence: CASSLETGSNQPQHF.

This clone is medium-sized in the sample. J is TRBJ1-3 and V is TRBV6-1; D gene uncertain. Trimming removed 3 bases at V and 9 bases at J, with 15 bases between. Germline CDR1 MNHNS, CDR2 SASEGT. CDR3 size: 14 residues. The CDR3 reads CASSDPLTVGTIYF. The CDR3, as DNA: TGTGCCAGCAGTGACCCGCTAACGGTTGGCACCATATATTTT.

This clone showed up many times. The V call is TRBV4-3, the J call TRBJ2-2; 12 nucleotides agree with TRBD2. Germline CDR1 and CDR2: LGHNA and YSLEER. J was trimmed by 1 base and V by 1 base; bases with no gene match: 10. CDR3 length equals 20 residues. The CDR3 DNA reads as TGCGCCAGCAGCCAAGGACCCCTAGCGGGAGGGCCGTTGAACACCGGGGAGCTGTTTTTT. Its translation: CASSQGPLAGGPLNTGELFF.

This clone was detected only a few times. The CDR3 loop reads CASSLLWGANSPLHF. CDR3 DNA: TGTGCCAGCAGTTTATTGTGGGGGGCTAATTCACCCCTCCACTTT. This chain joins TRBV27 and TRBJ1-6, with D maybe TRBD1 (6 bases). V lost 1 base and J lost 6, with 10 bases in between. This CDR3 contains 15 residues. The germline V gene encodes CDR1 MNHEY and CDR2 SMNVEV (reference sequence).

This clone has a count of ten or more. This chain's CDR3 is CSAPLSVNNEQFF. CDR3 bases: TGCAGTGCTCCCCTTTCGGTGAACAATGAGCAGTTCTTC. The chain recombines TRBV20-1 with TRBJ2-1; D gene uncertain. The germline V gene encodes CDR1 DFQATT and CDR2 SNEGSKA (reference sequence). There are 13 residues in the CDR3. The V and J ends lost 5 bases and 5 bases respectively, with 13 bases between them.

The J gene is TRBJ1-1, the V gene TRBV28; 7 positions agree with TRBD1. J lost 3 bases, V lost 2 bases, and 15 bases had no gene match. Germline loops: CDR1 MDHEN, CDR2 SYDVKM. CDR3 length: 18 amino acids. The CDR3 nucleotides read TGTGCCAGCAGTTTAGAGGGCAGGGGGTATTTGGGGTACACTGAAGCTTTCTTT. It specifies CASSLEGRGYLGYTEAFF.

Worth noting for this clone: An end of the junction does not agree with germline; a read error may underlie this. The identical CDR3 is also encoded by other nucleotide sequences in the sample. The chain carries TRBV30 and TRBJ1-1; perhaps TRBD1 as D (6 bases). Germline V gene sequence: CDR1 GTSNPN, CDR2 SVGIG (reference sequence). The CDR3 consists of 14 residues. The CDR3: CAWSGGGANTEAFF. The CDR3 bases are TGTGCCTGGAGCGGCGGGGGCGCCAACACTGAGGCTTTCTTC.

This clone turned up a few times. The chain recombines TRBV12-3 or TRBV12-4 with TRBJ2-1; D remains ambiguous. Trimming removed 5 bases from V and 4 bases from J, with 15 bases in between. The CDR3 covers 15 residues. CDR3 DNA sequence: TGTGCCAGCAGTGTCCCGACCGGACCATACAATGAGCAGTTCTTC. Translated, it gives CASSVPTGPYNEQFF.

In this sample, this clone is medium-sized. The rearrangement joins TRBV6-2 or TRBV6-3 to TRBJ1-1; 9 bases are shared with TRBD1. There are 17 residues in the CDR3. Losses at the gene ends were 5 bases for V and 4 bases for J; bases not matched to a gene: 14. Germline lookup yields CDR1 MNHEY and CDR2 SVGEGT. The CDR3 is CASSPRDRALVTTEAFF. In nucleotides, the CDR3 is TGTGCCAGCAGTCCTCGGGACAGGGCCTTGGTTACCACTGAAGCTTTCTTT.

By share of the sample, this clone is medium-sized. The V call is TRBV19, the J call TRBJ1-5; D is unclear. The germline V gene has CDR1 LNHDA and CDR2 SQIVND (reference sequence). V was shortened by 1 base and J by 3 bases, with 7 bases between the two germline ends. There are 14 residues in the CDR3. The CDR3 region has the DNA TGTGCCAGTAGTATAGGGTCTGACAATCAGCCCCAGCATTTT. Translation gives CASSIGSDNQPQHF.